Following are 32 T cell receptor beta chains from one sample sequenced in a study of glioma-infiltrating T cells. Amplification of TCR alpha and beta CDR3 regions from RNA used iRepertoire nested multiplex PCR. TCRdb reprocessed the multiplex PCR reads with MiXCR, giving one entry per CDR3 protein. This table holds 84,000 or so distinct CDR3 sequences, roughly 23% found once. The sequenced material came from glioma tissue, nonneoplastic brain tissue, or PBMCs (not recorded which). The source is a human donor with low-grade glioma or glioblastoma, undergoing nonglioma brain surgery, or in good health (not recorded which).

The chain combines TRBV5-1 with TRBJ1-2; D perhaps matches TRBD1 (5 bases). The V and J ends lost 0 bases and 14 bases respectively, with 17 bases between them. Germline CDR1 is SGHRS and CDR2 is YFSETQ. There are 13 residues in the CDR3. The CDR3 is CASSLDRYRRQTF. The CDR3 DNA reads as TGCGCCAGCAGCTTGGACAGGTACCGGCGCCAGACCTTC.

This clonotype was found many times. The V call is TRBV7-2, the J call TRBJ2-5; no definite D call. CDR3 length equals 12 residues. CDR1 and CDR2 (germline): SGHTA, FQGNSA. V was cut by 1 base and J by 5 bases, with 5 bases left in between. The CDR3 DNA reads TGTGCCAGCAGCTTAGTGGCGGAGACCCAGTACTTC. Amino acid sequence: CASSLVAETQYF.

As regards this clonotype: This likely comes from a read error, as the CDR3 has no conserved phenylalanine or tryptophan at its end. This chain uses TRBV12-3 or TRBV12-4 with TRBJ2-5; no clear D gene. This CDR3 comprises 11 residues. V shed 2 bases and J shed 5 bases, with 3 bases lying between them. This CDR3 is CASSLRETQYL. As DNA, the CDR3 is TGTGCCAGCAGTTTACGCGAGACCCAGTACTTA.

This sequence joins TRBV30 and TRBJ1-5; D uncertain. Germline CDR1 GTSNPN, CDR2 SVGIG (reference sequence). The CDR3 consists of 13 residues. V lost 2 bases and J lost 3, with 8 bases in between. The CDR3 region is CAWSYGVNQPQHF. DNA for the CDR3: TGTGCCTGGAGTTACGGGGTCAATCAGCCCCAGCATTTT.

Many counts were recorded for this clonotype. The chain employs TRBV20-1 and TRBJ2-1; no firm D call. V lost 8 bases, J lost 10 bases, and 6 bases lay in between. Germline V CDR1 and CDR2: DFQATT, SNEGSKA (reference sequence). There are 8 residues in the CDR3. The CDR3: CSPSEQFF. The CDR3 nucleotides read TGCAGTCCTTCGGAGCAGTTCTTC.

In its sample, this clonotype was seen many times. The chain has TRBV6-1 and TRBJ1-1; D ambiguous. Germline V lookup: CDR1 MNHNS, CDR2 SASEGT. V dropped 6 bases and J dropped 4 bases, with 12 bases sitting between them. The CDR3 length is 13 residues. CDR3 DNA: TGTGCCAGCAGAAGGACTTCTACCACTGAAGCTTTCTTT. As protein: CASRRTSTTEAFF.

This clonotype has only a few counts. This rearrangement joins TRBV14 to TRBJ2-3, with D tentatively TRBD1 (5 bases). The CDR3 has 14 amino acids. Germline V CDR1 and CDR2: SGHDN, FVKESK. V was clipped by 4 bases and J by 6 bases, with 14 bases between them. CDR3 amino acids: CASSLRGAGDTQYF. For the CDR3, the DNA is TGTGCCAGCAGCCTAAGGGGCGCAGGGGATACGCAGTATTTT.

This clonotype was recorded at least ten times. The J gene is TRBJ1-5, the V gene TRBV12-3 or TRBV12-4, with 8 bases aligning to TRBD1. CDR3 length: 15 residues. With 1 base clipped from V and 3 bases from J, the junction kept 2 bases outside the gene matches. CDR3 DNA sequence: TGTGCCAGCAGTTTAGGGACAGGGATCAATCAGCCCCAGCATTTT. This encodes CASSLGTGINQPQHF.

This clonotype was picked up many times. V is TRBV27 and J is TRBJ2-3, with D hard to call. The germline V and J ends were trimmed by 10 bases and 0 bases, with 11 bases remaining between them. Germline V gene data show CDR1 as MNHEY and CDR2 as SMNVEV (reference sequence). The CDR3 is made up of 13 amino acids. CDR3 bases: TGTGCCACACGGGCTCATAGCACAGATACGCAGTATTTT. Translated, it gives CATRAHSTDTQYF.

This clonotype was counted many times. DNA of the CDR3: TGTGCCAGCAGTAGGGGGGGATCTCAAGAGACCCAGTACTTC. Protein sequence: CASSRGGSQETQYF. The V call is TRBV6-1, the J call TRBJ2-5; possibly TRBD2 for D (7 bases). Germline values: CDR1 MNHNS, CDR2 SASEGT. V lost 5 bases and J 2 bases, leaving 12 bases between the germline ends. The CDR3 covers 14 residues.

In this sample, this clonotype turned up many times. The rearrangement links TRBV2 to TRBJ2-3, with TRBD2 as a possible D gene (6 bases). V dropped 4 bases and J dropped 4 bases, with 12 bases sitting between them. The CDR3 has 14 amino acids. Germline V CDR1 and CDR2: SNHLY, FYNNEI. DNA for the CDR3: TGTGCCAGCAGTGGGAATAGCGGATCAGATACGCAGTATTTT. As protein: CASSGNSGSDTQYF.

The rearrangement joins TRBV6-5 to TRBJ1-1; weak D call: TRBD1 (5 bases). The CDR3 loop spans 14 amino acids. Trimming stripped 4 bases from V and 2 bases from J, with 11 bases between. Germline V lookup: CDR1 MNHEY, CDR2 SVGAGI. CDR3 region: CASSSSGPNTEAFF. The CDR3 nucleotides are TGTGCCAGCAGTTCCTCGGGACCCAACACTGAAGCTTTCTTT.

This clonotype was recorded at least ten times. V and J are TRBV4-1 and TRBJ2-3; 10 positions agree with TRBD1. The CDR3 runs 17 residues. Germline CDR1 MGHRA, CDR2 YSYEKL. Germline trimming cut 5 bases from V and 5 bases from J; bases unmatched to any gene: 13. The CDR3: CASSYPSGTGDQDTQYF. For the CDR3, the DNA is TGCGCCAGCAGCTACCCCTCCGGGACAGGGGATCAAGATACGCAGTATTTT.

This clonotype was recorded at least ten times. The gene calls are TRBV7-8 and TRBJ1-3; unclear D gene. The V and J ends lost 2 bases and 1 base respectively, with 15 bases between them. The germline CDR1 and CDR2 sequences are SGHVS and FQNEAQ. The CDR3 runs to 17 residues. CDR3 DNA sequence: TGTGCCAGCAGCTTACCAGGTCTCGATTTTTCTGGAAACACCATATATTTT. Residues: CASSLPGLDFSGNTIYF.

The sample holds many counts of this clonotype. V gene TRBV25-1 combines with J gene TRBJ2-3; 8 positions agree with TRBD2. The CDR3 totals 16 residues. The trim removed 7 bases at V and 2 bases at J, leaving 11 bases unmatched. The germline CDR1 and CDR2 sequences are MGHDK and SYGVNS. The CDR3 region has the DNA TGTGCCAGCACCGAGTCTAGCGGGCACCCCACAGATACGCAGTATTTT. Protein: CASTESSGHPTDTQYF. The variable domain in full, completed from reference TRBV25-1 and TRBJ2-3, reads EADIYQTPRYLVIGTGKKITLECSQTMGHDKMYWYQQDPGMELHLIHYSYGVNSTEKGDLSSESTVSRIRTEHFPLTLESARPSHTSQYLCASTESSGHPTDTQYFGPGTRLTVL.

V gene TRBV18 combines with J gene TRBJ2-7; D not certain. Germline V gene sequence: CDR1 KGHSH, CDR2 LQKENI. The CDR3 is 14 residues long. Trimming removed 3 bases at V and 1 base at J, with 10 bases between. Here the CDR3 DNA reads TGTGCCAGCTCACCGATCCCATCTTCCTACGAGCAGTACTTC. Its protein is CASSPIPSSYEQYF. The full variable domain, in which reference TRBV18 and TRBJ2-7 provide the parts outside the CDR3, is NAGVMQNPRHLVRRRGQEARLRCSPMKGHSHVYWYRQLPEEGLKFMVYLQKENIIDESGMPKERFSAEFPKEGPSILRIQQVVRGDSAAYFCASSPIPSSYEQYFGPGTRLTVT.

This clonotype was counted at least ten times. The rearrangement links TRBV5-4 to TRBJ1-1; tentative D call: TRBD1 (6 bases). V shed 0 bases and J shed 7 bases, with 19 bases lying between them. The CDR3 has 16 residues. Germline CDR1 SGHNT, CDR2 YYREEE (reference sequence). DNA for the CDR3: TGTGCCAGCAGCTTGGCCCCCCGGGACATCACCTTTGAAGCTTTCTTT. Amino acids: CASSLAPRDITFEAFF.

Points on this clonotype: This could be a read error, since a much larger clone is one nucleotide away. This chain links TRBV18 with TRBJ2-7; 9 bases are a match to TRBD2. From germline, CDR1 is KGHSH and CDR2 LQKENI. The CDR3 totals 15 residues. The CDR3 loop reads CTSSPVAGASYEQYF. In DNA form, the CDR3 reads TGTACCAGCTCACCAGTAGCGGGGGCCTCCTACGAGCAGTACTTC.

This clonotype appeared many times. The rearrangement links TRBV7-9 to TRBJ2-1, with a tentative D call TRBD2 (6 bases). This CDR3 is 14 amino acids long. Germline-derived CDR1 and CDR2 are SEHNR and FQNEAQ (reference sequence). Trimming pared 5 bases from V and 4 bases from J, leaving 12 bases between. CDR3 residues: CASSISGGYNEQFF. CDR3 nucleotides: TGTGCCAGCAGCATTAGCGGAGGGTACAATGAGCAGTTCTTC. Full variable domain (rest looked up from reference TRBV7-9 and TRBJ2-1): DTGVSQNPRHKITKRGQNVTFRCDPISEHNRLYWYRQTLGQGPEFLTYFQNEAQLEKSRLLSDRFSAERPKGSFSTLEIQRTEQGDSAMYLCASSISGGYNEQFFGPGTRLTVL.

The chain couples TRBV3-1 to TRBJ2-1, with 10 positions matching TRBD2. Germline V gene data show CDR1 as LGHDT and CDR2 as YNNKEL (reference sequence). V lost 6 bases and J lost 7; bases outside the gene matches: 18. The CDR3 consists of 18 residues. CDR3 DNA sequence: TGTGCCAGCAGACACACTACCCTAGCGGGAGTTCCGCGGAATGAGCAGTTCTTC. Its protein product is CASRHTTLAGVPRNEQFF.

This clonotype was counted only a few times. The CDR3 spells CASSIISGGTDTQYF. CDR3 DNA sequence: TGTGCCAGTAGTATTATTAGCGGGGGCACAGATACGCAGTATTTT. The gene calls are TRBV19 and TRBJ2-3, with 8 nucleotides matching TRBD2. V lost 3 bases to trimming and J lost 1 base; unmatched junction nucleotides: 3. The CDR3 consists of 15 residues. From germline, CDR1 is LNHDA and CDR2 SQIVND (reference sequence). The entire variable domain, with the rest obtained from reference TRBV19 and TRBJ2-3, is as follows: DGGITQSPKYLFRKEGQNVTLSCEQNLNHDAMYWYRQDPGQGLRLIYYSQIVNDFQKGDIAEGYSVSREKKESFPLTVTSAQKNPTAFYLCASSIISGGTDTQYFGPGTRLTVL.

This clonotype was seen many times. J is TRBJ2-3 and V is TRBV4-1; D gene ambiguous. CDR3 size: 16 residues. Germline CDR1 reads MGHRA; CDR2 reads YSYEKL. Trimming left V 1 base short and J 3 bases short, with 14 bases between. CDR3 sequence (DNA): TGCGCCAGCAGCCAAGTCAATTTGGGCTTTACAGATACGCAGTATTTT. It is translated as CASSQVNLGFTDTQYF.

The V and J genes are TRBV5-5 and TRBJ2-7, with D unresolved. The germline gives CDR1 SGHKS, CDR2 YYEKEE (reference sequence). V was trimmed by 4 bases and J by 6 bases, leaving 14 bases between them. The CDR3 consists of 13 residues. CDR3 sequence reads: CASSPGGASEQYF. DNA of the CDR3: TGTGCCAGCAGCCCCGGCGGCGCGAGCGAGCAGTACTTC.

A word on this clonotype: This may be a read error: a much more frequent sequence differs by one nucleotide. This chain connects TRBV5-1 to TRBJ1-1; D not resolved. Looked up from germline, CDR1 is SGHRS and CDR2 is YFSETQ. The CDR3 spans 13 residues. The CDR3 coding sequence is TGCCCCAGCAGCTTGGATAGCACACTTGAAGCTTTCTTT. Protein product: CPSSLDSTLEAFF.

This clonotype was counted many times. The chain uses TRBV6-1 and TRBJ1-3, with 8 bases aligning to TRBD1. The CDR3 runs 15 residues. Trimming cost V 6 bases and J 4 bases; bases outside gene matches: 8. Germline V gene lookup returns CDR1 MNHNS and CDR2 SASEGT. The DNA of the CDR3 is TGTGCCAGCAGAAATAACAGGGGGACGGGAAACACCATATATTTT. Translation gives CASRNNRGTGNTIYF.

On this clonotype: A clone one base away is much larger, so this may be a read error. The gene calls are TRBV7-8 and TRBJ2-3; no clear D gene. The V end was cut by 5 bases, the J end by 4 bases, with 13 bases between. CDR1 is SGHVS, CDR2 FQNEAQ, per germline. The CDR3 consists of 14 residues. The CDR3 DNA reads as TGTGCCAGCAGCCCGATACGACTGTCAGATACGCAGTATTTT. It is translated as CASSPIRLSDTQYF.

To note about this clonotype: At one of its ends the junction is not consistent with the germline gene, which may arise from a read error. The rearrangement uses TRBV6-2 or TRBV6-3 and TRBJ2-3; 9 nucleotides agree with TRBD1. Looked up from germline, CDR1 is MNHEY and CDR2 is SVGEGT. The CDR3 totals 16 residues. The CDR3 nucleotides read TGTGCCAGCAGCCATGCGGCGGGACAGGGAGGTAATACGCAGTGTTTT. Translated: CASSHAAGQGGNTQCF.

This clonotype has just a few counts. The chain uses TRBV7-9 and TRBJ2-3; D is ambiguous. The J call may not be correct, given that the DNA end is closer to TRBJ1-5. The CDR3 sequence is 12 residues long. Germline lookup yields CDR1 SEHNR and CDR2 FQNEAQ (reference sequence). The CDR3 protein is CASSISRDTQHF. The CDR3, as DNA: TGTGCCAGCAGCATTAGTAGAGATACGCAGCATTTT.

Ten or more counts support this clonotype. This chain connects TRBV20-1 to TRBJ1-5, with 7 bases lining up with TRBD1. The J segment lost 0 bases and the V segment lost 6 bases, leaving 17 bases of the junction unmatched. Germline loops: CDR1 DFQATT, CDR2 SNEGSKA (reference sequence). CDR3 length: 18 residues. In DNA form, the CDR3 reads TGCAGTGCCCTGCCGGGACAGAAAAGGGGTTATAGCAATCAGCCCCAGCATTTT. Translated, it gives CSALPGQKRGYSNQPQHF.

At least ten counts were recorded for this clonotype. V is TRBV20-1 and J is TRBJ1-1; 7 bases are shared with TRBD1. This CDR3 contains 14 residues. Trimming took 3 bases from V and 5 from J; bases not matched to a gene: 9. The V gene's germline CDR1 is DFQATT and CDR2 SNEGSKA (reference sequence). In nucleotides, the CDR3 is TGCAGTGCTAGGCTGGCAGGGGGTTTAACTGAAGCTTTCTTT. Protein: CSARLAGGLTEAFF.

This clonotype was detected ten times or more. The CDR3 loop is CASSLHRAGYTF. For the CDR3, the DNA is TGTGCCAGCAGTCTCCACAGGGCCGGCTACACCTTC. The chain uses TRBV2 and TRBJ1-2; D might be TRBD1 (6 bases). Deletions cut 5 bases from V and 8 bases from J, with 12 bases between. The CDR3 sequence is 12 residues long. Germline V gene sequence: CDR1 SNHLY, CDR2 FYNNEI.

V and J are TRBV5-4 and TRBJ1-2; a weak D match, TRBD1 (6 bases). The CDR3 has 18 amino acids. Germline V gene sequence: CDR1 SGHNT, CDR2 YYREEE (reference sequence). The V and J ends lost 0 bases and 5 bases respectively, with 23 bases between them. CDR3 DNA sequence: TGTGCCAGCAGCTTGGCTCGTATCCAGGGGCGGGTAGGATATGGCTACACCTTC. This codes for CASSLARIQGRVGYGYTF.